These T cell receptor beta chains were read from a single sample in a study of blood T cell repertoires in COVID-19. TCRdb's copy holds only in-frame clones and misses some; the assay was immunoSEQ multiplex PCR. In the table there are around 24,000 clones, around 90% of which are singletons. The sequenced sample was peripheral blood. The receptor source for this set is a woman in her seventies with active COVID-19. CDR3s include the opening cysteine and the closing phenylalanine or tryptophan. A D gene is named only where the DNA matches it firmly. Where a row states a size, it is once, few, many or the class of an expanded clone; other rows omit it.

J gene | CDR3 length | V gene | D gene | clone size | CDR3 protein | CDR3 DNA
TRBJ2-6 | 15 | TRBV11-2 | TRBD1 | NA | CASSPDRAGANVLTF | TGTGCCAGCAGCCCGGACAGGGCCGGGGCCAACGTCCTGACTTTC
TRBJ2-3 | 15 | TRBV7-3 | NA | NA | CASSGGTDRTDTQYF | TGTGCCAGCAGCGGGGGGACAGATCGCACAGATACGCAGTATTTT
TRBJ2-5 | 16 | TRBV19 | TRBD1 | NA | CASSPGTAHSSETQYF | TGTGCCAGTAGTCCCGGGACAGCGCACAGTTCAGAGACCCAGTACTTC
TRBJ2-3 | 13 | TRBV19 | NA | few | CASNQGSTDTQYF | TGTGCCAGTAATCAGGGGAGCACAGATACGCAGTATTTT
TRBJ2-7 | 16 | TRBV7-2 | NA | NA | CASSLRGGAGSYEQYF | TGTGCCAGCAGCTTGAGAGGGGGGGCAGGCTCCTACGAGCAGTACTTC
TRBJ2-1 | 13 | TRBV15 | TRBD1 | NA | CATWDRGYNEQFF | TGTGCCACTTGGGACAGGGGGTACAATGAGCAGTTCTTC
TRBJ2-7 | 15 | TRBV5-1 | NA | NA | CASSLGGDSLYEQYF | TGCGCCAGCAGCTTGGGGGGGGACAGCCTCTACGAGCAGTACTTC
TRBJ1-2 | 14 | TRBV7-9 | NA | few | CASSPAYPNYGYTF | TGTGCCAGCAGTCCAGCGTATCCTAACTATGGCTACACCTTC
TRBJ2-7 | 14 | TRBV4-2 | NA | NA | CASSQDRGGYEQYF | TGTGCCAGCAGCCAAGATAGGGGTGGTTACGAGCAGTACTTC
TRBJ2-5 | 19 | TRBV7-6 | TRBD2 | NA | CASSLRRRGASGGQETQYF | TGTGCCAGCAGCTTACGGCGGCGAGGGGCTAGCGGGGGACAAGAGACCCAGTACTTC
TRBJ2-2 | 17 | TRBV7-6 | TRBD2 | NA | CASGIAGGYINTGELFF | TGTGCCAGCGGAATAGCGGGGGGGTACATAAACACCGGGGAGCTGTTTTTT
TRBJ2-7 | 15 | TRBV4-1 | NA | few | CASSQVPGRSYEQYF | TGCGCCAGCAGCCAAGTTCCGGGAAGATCCTACGAGCAGTACTTC
TRBJ1-2 | 13 | TRBV18 | TRBD1 | NA | CASSPLQGEDYTF | TGTGCCAGCTCACCACTCCAGGGGGAAGACTACACCTTC
TRBJ2-7 | 14 | TRBV7-9 | NA | NA | CASNRGGADYEQYF | TGTGCCAGCAACCGCGGCGGGGCGGACTACGAGCAGTACTTC
TRBJ1-4 | 13 | TRBV29-1 | NA | NA | CSVAGQGNEKLFF | TGCAGCGTTGCAGGGCAGGGTAATGAAAAACTGTTTTTT
TRBJ2-3 | 17 | TRBV27 | TRBD2 | NA | CASASYGIAGGTDTQYF | TGTGCCAGCGCATCCTACGGCATAGCGGGTGGCACAGATACGCAGTATTTT
TRBJ2-1 | 12 | TRBV25-1 | NA | NA | CASTPGYNEQFF | TGTGCCAGCACTCCGGGGTACAATGAGCAGTTCTTC
TRBJ2-7 | 13 | TRBV5-1 | NA | NA | CASSLGHADEQYF | TGCGCCAGCAGCTTGGGGCATGCCGACGAGCAGTACTTC
TRBJ2-5 | 15 | TRBV5-1 | TRBD2 | NA | CASSEGGLAAETQYF | TGCGCCAGCAGCGAGGGAGGTCTAGCGGCGGAGACCCAGTACTTC
TRBJ1-1 | 13 | TRBV30 | NA | NA | CAWKPGFSTEAFF | TGTGCCTGGAAGCCAGGGTTCTCCACTGAAGCTTTCTTT
TRBJ2-3 | 14 | TRBV27 | NA | few | CASRASKLPDTQYF | TGTGCCAGCAGGGCTAGCAAGCTTCCAGATACGCAGTATTTT
TRBJ1-6 | 15 | TRBV5-5 | NA | NA | CASSLEGSYNSPLHF | TGTGCCAGCAGCTTGGAGGGGTCCTATAATTCACCCCTCCACTTT
TRBJ2-7 | 16 | TRBV4-2 | TRBD2 | NA | CASSQVALAGTYEQYF | TGTGCCAGCAGCCAAGTGGCCCTAGCGGGGACCTACGAGCAGTACTTC
TRBJ2-1 | 17 | TRBV5-5 | TRBD2 | NA | CASSLDFVADLGGGQFF | TGTGCCAGCAGCTTGGATTTCGTAGCGGACCTGGGCGGGGGGCAGTTCTTC
TRBJ2-3 | 12 | TRBV7-8 | NA | NA | CASSPGRDTQYF | TGTGCCAGCAGCCCGGGGAGGGATACGCAGTATTTT
TRBJ1-3 | 14 | TRBV6-1 | TRBD1 | few | CASSELGRGDTIYF | TGTGCCAGCAGTGAACTCGGCAGGGGGGACACCATATATTTT
TRBJ2-5 | 16 | TRBV6-2/TRBV6-3 | TRBD2 | few | CASSYERGGHKETQYF | TGTGCCAGCAGTTACGAGCGGGGGGGCCATAAAGAGACCCAGTACTTC
TRBJ1-3 | 15 | TRBV20-1 | TRBD1 | once | CSASLRDRVENTIYF | TGCAGTGCTAGTCTCCGGGACAGGGTCGAAAACACCATATATTTT
TRBJ2-5 | 15 | TRBV4-3 | TRBD2 | NA | CASSQDTGGGETQYF | TGCGCCAGCAGCCAAGATACGGGGGGGGGAGAGACCCAGTACTTC
TRBJ2-3 | 16 | TRBV4-2 | NA | once | CASSQFQAASTDTQYF | TGTGCCAGCAGCCAATTCCAAGCGGCTAGCACAGATACGCAGTATTTT
TRBJ2-7 | 14 | TRBV3-1/TRBV3-2 | TRBD2 | NA | CATQPGLARYEQYF | TGTGCCACTCAACCGGGACTAGCGAGGTACGAGCAGTACTTC
TRBJ2-3 | 13 | TRBV5-8 | NA | NA | CASSLTVMGTQYF | TGTGCCAGCAGCTTAACAGTGATGGGTACGCAGTATTTT
TRBJ1-1 | 13 | TRBV18 | NA | NA | CASSVQGYTEAFF | TGTGCCAGCTCAGTCCAGGGATACACTGAAGCTTTCTTT
TRBJ2-7 | 16 | TRBV11-2 | TRBD2 | NA | CASSLDSGGFSYEQYF | TGTGCCAGCAGCTTAGATTCGGGGGGGTTTTCTTACGAGCAGTACTTC
TRBJ2-5 | 14 | TRBV27 | TRBD2 | NA | CASTGVAGQETQYF | TGTGCCAGCACGGGAGTAGCGGGCCAAGAGACCCAGTACTTC
TRBJ1-5 | 15 | TRBV5-6 | TRBD1 | NA | CASSLATGGVQPQHF | TGTGCCAGCAGCTTGGCGACAGGGGGCGTTCAGCCCCAGCATTTT